A selection of T cell receptor beta chains follows, all from one sample in a study of blood T cell repertoires in COVID-19. The protocol was immunoSEQ multiplex PCR, while the TCRdb copy is restricted to in-frame clones and leaves out a portion. The repertoire consists of some 100,000 clones, with around 90% occurring once and the leading ten covering roughly 6.5%. The sequenced material came from peripheral blood. These receptors were collected from an older woman with acute or convalescent COVID-19. The conserved cysteine and the conserved F or W are not part of the CDR3 here. A D gene is named only where the DNA matches it firmly.

>TRBV6-1|TRBJ2-2|.
ASSGLRKRSNTGELF
>TRBV19|TRBJ2-1|TRBD2
ASSKREGSNEQF
>TRBV10-2|TRBJ2-5|TRBD1
ASKKAGTGGQETQY
>TRBV7-8|TRBJ2-5|TRBD1
ASSWGQGPETQY
>TRBV6-5|TRBJ1-5|.
ASSSRGPNQPQH
>TRBV9|TRBJ1-1|.
ASSVVTGDDSNTEAF
>TRBV3-1/TRBV3-2|TRBJ1-3|.
ASSQDLPFSGNTIY
>TRBV19|TRBJ1-2|TRBD1
ASSPTGGNGYT
>TRBV6-1|TRBJ2-5|.
ASSEMGGAIKETQY
>TRBV19|TRBJ1-4|.
ASSIDLQREKLF
>TRBV12-3/TRBV12-4|TRBJ1-1|.
ASSSRVGEAF
>TRBV5-1|TRBJ2-3|.
ASSDRDFLTDTQY
>TRBV27|TRBJ2-1|.
ASRAASSHEQF
>TRBV5-1|TRBJ2-7|.
ASSLVGEYEQY
>TRBV27|TRBJ2-6|.
ASSLSGANVLT
>TRBV3-1/TRBV3-2|TRBJ1-1|TRBD1
ASSTRSTGQGKYPNTEAF
>TRBV24-1|TRBJ2-3|TRBD2
ATSDPGLAGVRDTQY
>TRBV5-1|TRBJ1-1|.
ASSLKTRGTEAF
>TRBV21-1|TRBJ1-1|.
ASSKGGGKRTEAF
>TRBV27|TRBJ2-7|TRBD2
ASSDPGLANEQY
>TRBV30|TRBJ2-1|TRBD2
ASFSGPYNEQF
>TRBV20-1|TRBJ1-4|.
SASLTGRNEKLF
>TRBV7-9|TRBJ1-1|TRBD1
ASSRTGIGTEAF
>TRBV6-4|TRBJ2-1|.
ASKADSGDSYNEQF
>TRBV5-1|TRBJ2-3|TRBD2
ASSFAAGEDTQY
>TRBV9|TRBJ1-2|.
ASSLTGEDWVNYGYT
>TRBV5-1|TRBJ1-2|TRBD1
ASSLVQGDYGYT
>TRBV2|TRBJ2-7|.
ASRFTGSSYEQY
>TRBV5-8|TRBJ2-3|TRBD2
ASTPGGAGTDTQY
>TRBV10-3|TRBJ2-5|TRBD1
AISGARTGGQIRDQETQY
>TRBV2|TRBJ2-1|TRBD2
ASSDRTSLNEQF
>TRBV19|TRBJ1-1|.
ASSPPYTEAF
>TRBV5-6|TRBJ1-6|TRBD1
ASSERQGHASNSPLH
>TRBV19|TRBJ2-5|.
ASSIAGETQY
>TRBV7-9|TRBJ2-3|TRBD1
ASSAGGMADTQY
>TRBV28|TRBJ1-4|TRBD1
ASSPGDRGEKLF
>TRBV19|TRBJ2-1|.
ASRYSGEGEQF
>TRBV6-6|TRBJ2-1|TRBD2
ACRAGTRLDEQF
>TRBV12-5|TRBJ1-5|.
ASGLVLGTTYSNQPQH
>TRBV19|TRBJ2-7|TRBD1
ASSIVTGGSYEQY
>TRBV28|TRBJ1-4|TRBD1
ASSLGTGGGEKLF
>TRBV7-3|TRBJ2-3|TRBD2
ASSQSGGSTDTQY
>TRBV21-1|TRBJ2-7|.
ASSKERESGRDYEQY
>TRBV11-2|TRBJ2-3|.
ASSVMAGAYTDTQY
>TRBV4-2|TRBJ1-4|.
ASSQDGGNEKLF
>TRBV19|TRBJ2-1|TRBD1
ASSPYLGQGKDEQF
>TRBV7-5|TRBJ2-1|.
ARRGQGRRDEQF
>TRBV2|TRBJ1-4|.
ASSELQKLF
>TRBV19|TRBJ2-5|TRBD2
ASSIDPPGLVQETQY
>TRBV6-5|TRBJ2-1|.
ASSSDRLVYNEQF
>TRBV6-6|TRBJ2-7|.
ASSAGGVAYEQY
>TRBV28|TRBJ1-2|.
ASTIWGLGRGYT
>TRBV19|TRBJ1-6|.
ASNALWSPLH
>TRBV18|TRBJ2-5|.
ASSPTFGRGKYQETQY
>TRBV13|TRBJ2-1|TRBD2
ASSSAGGGFNEQF
>TRBV18|TRBJ1-2|TRBD1
ASSPSDREGYT